Presented here are 5 T cell receptor beta chains from one specimen sequenced in a study of blood T cell repertoires in COVID-19. The repertoire was sequenced with immunoSEQ multiplex PCR; TCRdb's copy has only in-frame clones and lacks some. This sample has tens of thousands of clones, with around 88% found just once. Sample: peripheral blood. The receptor set was obtained from a human donor in a cohort sampled during active COVID-19.

This clone has only a few counts. The gene calls are TRBV19 and TRBJ1-1; D is undetermined. Germline CDR1 reads LNHDA; CDR2 reads SQIVND (reference sequence). CDR3 length: 14 residues. V was pared by 7 bases and J by 0 bases, with 12 bases between. The CDR3 loop reads CASKRESLNTEAFF. The CDR3 DNA sequence: TGTGCCAGTAAACGGGAAAGCTTGAACACTGAAGCTTTCTTT.

The chain has TRBV7-2 and TRBJ2-7; TRBD1 matches 8 bases. CDR3 length: 14 amino acids. The V gene's germline CDR1 is SGHTA and CDR2 FQGNSA. The V gene end was trimmed by 0 bases and the J gene end by 6 bases; junction bases not matched to a gene: 4. CDR3 DNA sequence: TGTGCCAGCAGCTTAGCTGGCAGGGGGCGCGAGCAGTACTTC. Translated, it gives CASSLAGRGREQYF.

The rearrangement uses TRBV9 and TRBJ2-5; 11 bases agree with TRBD1. Per germline, CDR1 SGDLS and CDR2 YYNGEE. V was clipped by 3 bases and J by 5 bases; unmatched bases: 6. The CDR3 covers 15 residues. The CDR3 DNA follows: TGTGCCAGCAGCGCGGGACAGGGGGGTGGGGAGACCCAGTACTTC. Translating gives CASSAGQGGGETQYF.

V usage is TRBV19 and J usage is TRBJ2-7; 7 nucleotides agree with TRBD1. This CDR3 is built from 14 residues. The germline CDR1 and CDR2 sequences are LNHDA and SQIVND (reference sequence). J lost 4 bases, V lost 6 bases, and 9 bases had no gene match. Here the CDR3 reads CASSHRGEGYEQYF. The DNA for the CDR3 is TGTGCCAGTAGCCACAGGGGTGAAGGGTACGAGCAGTACTTC.

This clone was counted once. V usage is TRBV19 and J usage is TRBJ1-2, with D hard to call. The germline V gene encodes CDR1 LNHDA and CDR2 SQIVND (reference sequence). This CDR3 has 14 amino acids. V was clipped by 4 bases and J by 6 bases, with 15 bases between them. The CDR3 coding sequence is TGTGCCAGTAGTACGTTGGGTCTAGCGAATGGCTACACCTTC. It specifies CASSTLGLANGYTF.